The next 3 T cell receptor beta chains were all read from a single sample in a study of vaccination and CD4 T cells after COVID-19. Specified treatment: roughly 10-day PBMC culture with coronavirus spike peptide pools or control peptides (ViraFEST assay). Antigens of these TCRs are unknown. Cultured CD4+ T cell DNA underwent sequencing with the Oncomine TCR Beta short-read assay. Via MiXCR, TCRdb re-called the PCR reads, giving one row per CDR3 protein. The sample records around 9,000 distinct CDR3 sequences, 55% being singletons. The material sequenced was CD4+ T cells from blood, cultured in vitro. These TCRs come from a human donor who had recovered from COVID-19.

The chain links TRBV4-3 to TRBJ1-1; a weak D match, TRBD1 (6 bases). This CDR3 is built from 16 residues. Trimming removed 3 bases from V and 4 bases from J, with 18 bases in between. The germline gives CDR1 LGHNA, CDR2 YSLEER. CDR3 in amino acids: CASSQGALIRGTEAFF. DNA of the CDR3: TGCGCCAGCAGCCAGGGGGCCTTAATCAGGGGCACTGAAGCTTTCTTT.

This clonotype was counted only a few times. The V call is TRBV20-1, the J call TRBJ1-6, with TRBD1 matching over 12 bases. The CDR3 totals 17 residues. Trimming cost V 3 bases and J 3 bases; bases outside gene matches: 6. CDR1 and CDR2 (germline): DFQATT, SNEGSKA (reference sequence). CDR3 loop: CSASSGTGGFYNSPLHF. The CDR3 nucleotides are TGCAGTGCTAGCTCAGGGACAGGGGGCTTCTATAATTCACCCCTCCACTTT.

The rearrangement uses TRBV21-1 and TRBJ1-1. TRBV21-1 corresponds to a pseudogene. The CDR3 sequence is 13 residues long. The CDR3: CASSKGPNTEAFF. CDR3 in DNA: TGTGCCAGCAGCAAAGGGCCGAACACTGAAGCTTTCTTT.